Included here is one T cell receptor beta chain sequence, with context. The data derive from a study of blood T cell repertoires in COVID-19. Study at large: Material from acute and convalescent COVID-19 was sourced from the United States, Italy and Spain. Sources were T cells, B-cell-depleted T cells, or PBMCs; the material itself was cDNA or gDNA.

As originally analysed: Estimates of nucleated cell counts were drawn from the amplification of reference gene primers. Data came from immunoSEQ multiplex PCR; TCRdb stores just in-frame clones and leaves some out. V, J and clone size were drawn from that table, and D and trimming were deduced from the DNA. This sample has about 260,000 clones, with approximately 86% found just once. V was clipped by 3 bases and J by 10 bases; unmatched bases: 12. Per the germline V gene, CDR1 is LGHDT and CDR2 is YNNKEL (reference sequence). The CDR3 extends over 16 amino acids. The V and J genes are TRBV3-1 (or the pseudogene TRBV3-2) and TRBJ1-1, with TRBD1 matching over 12 bases. This receptor was taken from a woman aged 50 to 65 who had recovered from COVID-19. Material: peripheral blood. The CDR3 region has the DNA TGTGCCAGCAGCCATGCATCCGGGACAGGGGGCAGGAGAGCTTTCTTT. This sequence encodes CASSHASGTGGRRAFF.